This T cell receptor (beta chain) is from a study of regulatory T cells in long-lasting Graves disease. Indicated time point: persistent/refractory GD, antithyroid drugs over 5 years with positive TRAb. From RNA extracted from PBMCs, the TCR library was made. CDR1 SEHNR and CDR2 FQNEAQ come from the germline V gene (reference sequence). V lost 8 bases and J lost 3, with 14 bases in between. The CDR3 is 13 residues long. Library construction for TCR beta used iRepertoire HTBI primers and Arm-PCR of CDR3 regions. TCRdb independently ran MiXCR on the multiplex PCR reads; one entry per CDR3 protein. The sample shows about 470,000 distinct CDR3 sequences, roughly 21% of them seen only once. This clonotype was seen only a few times.

This TCR derives from a female donor with Graves disease. Source: peripheral blood mononuclear cells (PBMCs), taken when the disease was refractory, from a patient treated with antithyroid drugs. The J gene is TRBJ2-7, the V gene TRBV7-9, with D perhaps matching TRBD1 (5 bases). This CDR3 is CASGPTGIYEQYF. CDR3 in DNA: TGTGCCAGCGGCCCAACAGGAATCTACGAGCAGTACTTC.